Below, 30 T cell receptor beta chains from the same sample are listed, as sequenced in a study of blood T cell repertoires in COVID-19. Clones were sequenced by immunoSEQ multiplex PCR, and TCRdb holds only the in-frame ones, with some missing. The sample includes about 120,000 clones, over 65% seen only once; the top ten take approximately 5%. The sample taken for sequencing was peripheral blood. All receptors derive from a woman aged 65 to 85 with acute or convalescent COVID-19.

The V and J genes are TRBV7-9 and TRBJ2-5, with D possibly TRBD2 on 5 matching bases. V lost 1 base and J lost 5, with 8 bases in between. The CDR3 is made up of 13 amino acids. Germline loops: CDR1 SEHNR, CDR2 FQNEAQ (reference sequence). The CDR3 region has the DNA TGTGCCAGCAGCTTAGGCGGGCAGGAGACCCAGTACTTC. Its translation: CASSLGGQETQYF.

The genes are TRBV10-3 and TRBJ1-2, with D tentatively TRBD1 (6 bases). The length of the CDR3 is 13 residues. Trimming removed 6 bases from V and 4 bases from J, with 12 bases in between. Looked up from germline, CDR1 is ENHRY and CDR2 is SYGVKD. Written as DNA, the CDR3 is TGTGCCATCAGCGAGACAGGAAGCTATGGCTACACCTTC. Its protein product is CAISETGSYGYTF.

This sequence joins TRBV27 and TRBJ1-1; 11 bases match TRBD1. V lost 6 bases, J lost 3 bases, and 9 bases stayed unmatched. The CDR3 consists of 16 residues. Germline CDR1 reads MNHEY; CDR2 reads SMNVEV (reference sequence). The CDR3 DNA reads TGTGCCAGCAGCCATTTAAGGGGACAGGGGGACACTGAAGCTTTCTTT. Translating it yields CASSHLRGQGDTEAFF.

The chain recombines TRBV25-1 with TRBJ1-2; a possible D gene is TRBD1 (6 bases). The CDR3 is 14 amino acids. CDR1 and CDR2 from the germline V gene are MGHDK and SYGVNS. Trimming cost V 3 bases and J 7 bases, with 15 bases left between them. CDR3 bases: TGTGCCAGCAGTGACTGGGGGCTGATAGCTGGCTACACCTTC. Protein sequence: CASSDWGLIAGYTF.

This chain links TRBV6-2 or TRBV6-3 with TRBJ2-2; 7 bases line up with TRBD1. The CDR3 is 15 residues long. Per the germline V gene, CDR1 is MNHEY and CDR2 is SVGEGT. J was trimmed by 5 bases and V by 2 bases; bases with no gene match: 5. The CDR3 region is CASSYMRGRTGELFF. The CDR3 region has the DNA TGTGCCAGCAGTTACATGAGGGGGCGAACCGGGGAGCTGTTTTTT.

V gene TRBV7-2 combines with J gene TRBJ2-2, with 7 bases matching TRBD1. CDR1 is SGHTA, CDR2 FQGNSA, per germline. V lost 6 bases, J lost 5 bases, and 6 bases stayed unmatched. CDR3 length: 14 amino acids. CDR3 DNA sequence: TGTGCCAGCAGTCGAAGCAGGGGGACCGGGGAGCTGTTTTTT. Translation gives CASSRSRGTGELFF. Variable domain in full (rest from reference TRBV7-2 and TRBJ2-2): GAGVSQSPSNKVTEKGKDVELRCDPISGHTALYWYRQSLGQGLEFLIYFQGNSAPDKSGLPSDRFSAERTGGSVSTLTIQRTQQEDSAVYLCASSRSRGTGELFFGEGSRLTVL.

J is TRBJ1-2 and V is TRBV30; a weak D match, TRBD1 (6 bases). Germline lookup yields CDR1 GTSNPN and CDR2 SVGIG (reference sequence). V lost 0 bases to trimming and J lost 8 bases, with 19 bases between them. CDR3 size: 15 residues. CDR3 DNA: TGTGCCTGGAGTGTACAGGGTAATTGGGGAAGCGGCTACACCTTC. It codes for CAWSVQGNWGSGYTF.

This clone occurred once. The J gene is TRBJ2-5, the V gene TRBV5-4; D may be TRBD1 (6 bases). CDR1 and CDR2 from the germline V gene are SGHNT and YYREEE (reference sequence). The CDR3 totals 13 residues. V was trimmed by 4 bases and J by 0 bases, leaving 7 bases between them. The CDR3 loop reads CASSRDNQETQYF. The CDR3 coding sequence is TGTGCCAGCAGCAGGGACAACCAAGAGACCCAGTACTTC. Drawing the rest from reference TRBV5-4 and TRBJ2-5, the complete variable domain is ETGVTQSPTHLIKTRGQQVTLRCSSQSGHNTVSWYQQALGQGPQFIFQYYREEENGRGNFPPRFSGLQFPNYSSELNVNALELDDSALYLCASSRDNQETQYFGPGTRLLVL.

The chain is built from TRBV25-1 and TRBJ1-1; TRBD1 aligns across 7 bases. This CDR3 is built from 13 residues. Per germline, CDR1 MGHDK and CDR2 SYGVNS. With V trimmed by 4 bases and J by 8 bases, 7 bases remained unmatched. The CDR3: CASSGNPGQEAFF. DNA of the CDR3: TGTGCCAGCAGTGGTAATCCGGGACAGGAAGCTTTCTTT.

V usage is TRBV12-3 or TRBV12-4 and J usage is TRBJ2-1; 11 nucleotides match TRBD2. This CDR3 spans 13 amino acids. V was pared by 2 bases and J by 12 bases, with 3 bases of the junction left unmatched. The CDR3 loop reads CASSLQLAGGQFF. The CDR3 DNA reads TGTGCCAGCAGTTTACAGCTAGCGGGGGGGCAGTTCTTC.

This chain links TRBV7-3 with TRBJ2-2; possible D gene TRBD1, 5 bases. Germline V gene sequence: CDR1 SGHTA, CDR2 FQGTGA. The CDR3 runs 12 residues. V gave up 5 bases and J gave up 7 bases, with 8 bases separating them. Here the CDR3 DNA reads TGTGCCAGCAGCGTCCAGGGCGGGGAGCTGTTTTTT. Translating it yields CASSVQGGELFF.

The V call is TRBV30, the J call TRBJ1-3; D call uncertain. V was shortened by 4 bases and J by 0 bases, with 16 bases between the two germline ends. The CDR3 length is 16 residues. Germline V gives CDR1 GTSNPN, CDR2 SVGIG (reference sequence). The CDR3 region has the DNA TGTGCCTGGACTGACCGAGGTGCCTTCTCTGGAAACACCATATATTTT. Translation: CAWTDRGAFSGNTIYF.

This sequence joins TRBV12-3 or TRBV12-4 and TRBJ1-1, with D perhaps matching TRBD1 (5 bases). The CDR3 is made up of 12 amino acids. The ends were cut back, 5 bases at V and 9 bases at J, with 13 bases in the middle. CDR3 protein: CASSNQGSQAFF. The CDR3 region has the DNA TGTGCCAGCAGTAATCAGGGATCCCAAGCTTTCTTT.

This clone was observed at least ten times. The chain has TRBV7-2 and TRBJ2-7, with D possibly TRBD2 on 6 matching bases. Germline V CDR1 and CDR2: SGHTA, FQGNSA. The CDR3 loop spans 15 amino acids. The V gene lost 5 bases and the J gene lost 3 bases, with 17 bases spanning the gap. The CDR3 DNA reads TGTGCCAGCAGCCCATCGTGGGGGGACGTCTACGAGCAGTACTTC. Translated: CASSPSWGDVYEQYF.

This chain joins TRBV19 and TRBJ2-7; tentatively, D is TRBD1 (6 bases). V lost 4 bases to trimming and J lost 5 bases, with 12 bases between them. The CDR3 loop spans 13 amino acids. CDR1 is LNHDA and CDR2 is SQIVND in the germline V gene (reference sequence). In DNA, the CDR3 is TGTGCCAGTAGTACCGGGACACGAGACGAGCAGTACTTC. Protein product: CASSTGTRDEQYF.

This clone was picked up a small number of times. The rearrangement joins TRBV7-9 to TRBJ2-1; 11 bases are shared with TRBD2. The CDR3 contains 16 residues. The germline V gene has CDR1 SEHNR and CDR2 FQNEAQ (reference sequence). The V gene end was trimmed by 1 base and the J gene end by 6 bases; junction bases not matched to a gene: 5. Written as DNA, the CDR3 is TGTGCCAGCAGCTTAGGATTAGCGGGGGGGCGCAATGAGCAGTTCTTC. Its protein product is CASSLGLAGGRNEQFF. The whole variable domain, remainder taken from reference TRBV7-9 and TRBJ2-1, is DTGVSQNPRHKITKRGQNVTFRCDPISEHNRLYWYRQTLGQGPEFLTYFQNEAQLEKSRLLSDRFSAERPKGSFSTLEIQRTEQGDSAMYLCASSLGLAGGRNEQFFGPGTRLTVL.

This chain connects TRBV27 to TRBJ2-5, with 8 bases fitting TRBD1. The CDR3 covers 15 residues. Germline V gene sequence: CDR1 MNHEY, CDR2 SMNVEV (reference sequence). V lost 3 bases to trimming and J lost 4 bases; unmatched junction nucleotides: 7. In DNA, the CDR3 is TGTGCCAGCAGTTTTAGGCAGGGGGCGCGAGAGACCCAGTACTTC. This encodes CASSFRQGARETQYF.

The J gene is TRBJ2-2, the V gene TRBV5-4, with 14 bases that match TRBD2. V dropped 4 bases and J dropped 4; count of bases not matched to a gene: 15. CDR1 is SGHNT, CDR2 YYREEE, per germline (reference sequence). This CDR3 region has 20 residues. The CDR3 loop is CASSHGLAGGFLTGTGELFF. In DNA, the CDR3 is TGTGCCAGCAGCCACGGACTAGCGGGGGGCTTTTTGACGGGCACCGGGGAGCTGTTTTTT.

Sample share makes this clone medium-sized (0.01 to 0.1%). The chain is built from TRBV19 and TRBJ1-1; the D gene is possibly TRBD1 (6 bases). Trimming stripped 5 bases from V and 7 bases from J, with 11 bases between. The CDR3 runs 12 residues. Germline CDR1 is LNHDA and CDR2 is SQIVND (reference sequence). The CDR3 coding sequence is TGTGCCAGTAGTGTGGCAGGGGTTGAAGCTTTCTTT. Residues: CASSVAGVEAFF.

The V and J genes are TRBV7-2 and TRBJ2-7, with 8 nucleotides matching TRBD2. The trim removed 3 bases at V and 0 bases at J, leaving 10 bases unmatched. Per the germline V gene, CDR1 is SGHTA and CDR2 is FQGNSA. This CDR3 contains 17 residues. DNA for the CDR3: TGTGCCAGCAGCTTCCGGGCGGGGGGTTCTCCCTCCTACGAGCAGTACGTC. Translated, it gives CASSFRAGGSPSYEQYV.

The chain has TRBV5-1 and TRBJ2-7; 9 bases match TRBD1. This CDR3 contains 14 residues. CDR1 is SGHRS, CDR2 YFSETQ, per germline. With 0 bases clipped from V and 12 bases from J, the junction kept 10 bases outside the gene matches. CDR3 in amino acids: CASSLGQGQGRLYV. The CDR3 DNA follows: TGCGCCAGCAGCTTGGGTCAGGGACAGGGAAGGCTGTACGTC.

CDR3 DNA: TGTGCCAGCAGTTACTCAAAGGAGACAGATACGCAGTATTTT. As protein: CASSYSKETDTQYF. V is TRBV6-2 or TRBV6-3 and J is TRBJ2-3, with D unresolved. V shed 0 bases and J shed 3 bases, with 7 bases lying between them. This CDR3 is 14 amino acids long. The germline V gene has CDR1 MNHEY and CDR2 SVGEGT.

The V gene is TRBV30, the J gene TRBJ1-1; D is undetermined. Germline lookup yields CDR1 GTSNPN and CDR2 SVGIG (reference sequence). V lost 4 bases and J lost 4, with 10 bases in between. The CDR3 is 12 amino acids. CDR3 residues: CAWKRAGTEAFF. CDR3 DNA sequence: TGTGCCTGGAAAAGGGCGGGCACTGAAGCTTTCTTT.

This clone came up once. The sample holds other DNA sequences that translate to the same CDR3. The chain employs TRBV5-1 and TRBJ1-1; 7 bases line up with TRBD1. Germline V lookup: CDR1 SGHRS, CDR2 YFSETQ. The CDR3 runs 15 residues. The J segment lost 1 base and the V segment lost 2 bases, leaving 5 bases of the junction unmatched. Here the CDR3 DNA reads TGCGCCAGCAGCTTAAGACAGGGATCGAACACTGAAGCTTTCTTT. Translated, it gives CASSLRQGSNTEAFF.

V gene TRBV19 combines with J gene TRBJ1-3; D ambiguous. V was shortened by 1 base and J by 0 bases, with 10 bases between the two germline ends. The CDR3 extends over 16 amino acids. The germline V gene has CDR1 LNHDA and CDR2 SQIVND (reference sequence). This CDR3 is CASSIVQSRSGNTIYF. DNA of the CDR3: TGTGCCAGTAGTATAGTTCAGTCACGCTCTGGAAACACCATATATTTT.

The genes are TRBV5-4 and TRBJ2-5, with D possibly matching TRBD2 (5 bases). Germline lookup yields CDR1 SGHNT and CDR2 YYREEE (reference sequence). The CDR3 runs 14 residues. Trimming left V 3 bases short and J 4 bases short, with 13 bases between. CDR3 DNA sequence: TGTGCCAGCAGCTCCCTACTAGACGTAGAGACCCAGTACTTC. It is translated as CASSSLLDVETQYF. Based on the CDR3 plus reference TRBV5-4 and TRBJ2-5, the full variable domain is ETGVTQSPTHLIKTRGQQVTLRCSSQSGHNTVSWYQQALGQGPQFIFQYYREEENGRGNFPPRFSGLQFPNYSSELNVNALELDDSALYLCASSSLLDVETQYFGPGTRLLVL.

The table lists this clone with a count of one. This chain joins TRBV4-3 and TRBJ1-1, with 9 bases aligning to TRBD1. With 3 bases clipped from V and 5 bases from J, the junction kept 10 bases outside the gene matches. Germline CDR1 is LGHNA and CDR2 is YSLEER. CDR3 length: 16 amino acids. The DNA for the CDR3 is TGCGCCAGCAGCCAGCGCACCGGGACAGGGACGACTGAAGCTTTCTTT. Amino acid sequence: CASSQRTGTGTTEAFF.

The chain uses TRBV3-1 (or the pseudogene TRBV3-2) and TRBJ2-5; 11 nucleotides align to TRBD2. The V and J ends lost 2 bases and 5 bases, in that order; junction bases with no gene match: 7. Germline V gene lookup returns CDR1 LGHDT and CDR2 YNNKEL (reference sequence). This CDR3 spans 16 amino acids. CDR3 sequence (DNA): TGTGCCAGCAGCCAATCGACTAGCGGGGACCCCGAGACCCAGTACTTC. This gives the protein CASSQSTSGDPETQYF.

This rearrangement joins TRBV30 to TRBJ1-1; TRBD1 might be the D (6 bases). The germline V gene has CDR1 GTSNPN and CDR2 SVGIG (reference sequence). This CDR3 region has 15 residues. Between the trimmed V and J ends, which lost 1 base and 3 bases, there was a span of 15 bases. As DNA, the CDR3 is TGTGCCTGGAGTGCGGAGACAGGATTAGACACTGAAGCTTTCTTT. This codes for CAWSAETGLDTEAFF.

The chain recombines TRBV5-1 with TRBJ1-6; TRBD1 aligns across 10 bases. The CDR3 consists of 17 residues. V lost 0 bases, J lost 4 bases, and 4 bases stayed unmatched. Germline V gene lookup returns CDR1 SGHRS and CDR2 YFSETQ. The CDR3 bases are TGCGCCAGCAGCTTGGGGACAGGGGGGAATTATAATTCACCCCTCCACTTT. Its translation is CASSLGTGGNYNSPLHF.